This TCR beta chain was observed in a study of T cell responses to AZD1222 COVID-19 vaccine. Study-wide points: Clonal diversity may have been underestimated in mostly white British donors. Increases in Spike-specific TCR breadth and depth were seen after two AZD1222 doses.

The sample holds one count of this clone. Antigen specificity is unknown. In germline, CDR1 is SGHVS, CDR2 FNYEAQ. Trimming took off 5 bases at V and 5 bases at J, with 17 bases between the two ends. The CDR3 is 15 residues long. The protocol was immunoSEQ multiplex PCR, while the TCRdb copy is restricted to in-frame clones and leaves out a portion. This repertoire shows about 130,000 clones, roughly 91% found once; its top ten account for roughly 4.4%. Specimen: peripheral blood, collected on day 0 of MenACWY control vaccination. The V gene is TRBV7-6, the J gene TRBJ2-3; D might be TRBD2 (6 bases). This TCR derives from an adult in good health. The CDR3 sequence is CASSPFSGLLDTQYF. As DNA, the CDR3 is TGTGCCAGCAGCCCCTTTAGCGGCCTCCTAGATACGCAGTATTTT.